These 21 T cell receptor beta chains originate from one sample sequenced in a study of T-cell memory formation after mild COVID-19. TCRdb analysed the 5' RACE reads with MiXCR anew, one entry per CDR3 protein. The sample yields some 450,000 distinct CDR3 sequences, approximately 20% seen once. The specimen sequenced was PBMCs or a T cell subset sorted from them (not recorded which). The origin of the receptors is an adult woman who had mild COVID-19 (a few samples of this study predate the infection). Cell type and time point are not known.

The chain links TRBV7-3 to TRBJ2-5, with 9 bases that match TRBD1. Germline CDR1 SGHTA, CDR2 FQGTGA. With V trimmed by 5 bases and J by 4 bases, 14 bases remained unmatched. The CDR3 runs to 17 residues. The CDR3 coding sequence is TGTGCCAGCAGCCCCGGCTGGACTCACAGGGGGCGAGAGACCCAGTACTTC. It encodes CASSPGWTHRGRETQYF.

The chain has TRBV7-9 and TRBJ2-7; unclear D gene. Germline assignment: CDR1 SEHNR and CDR2 FQNEAQ (reference sequence). The CDR3 runs 9 residues. Between the trimmed V and J ends, which lost 7 bases and 9 bases, there was a span of 7 bases. CDR3 in DNA: TGTGCCAGCACGTCTACGCAGTACTTC. This translates into CASTSTQYF.

The chain combines TRBV5-1 with TRBJ2-7; 8 bases are shared with TRBD1. Trimming removed 3 bases from V and 2 bases from J; junction bases left unmatched: 13. Germline V gives CDR1 SGHRS, CDR2 YFSETQ. CDR3 length: 17 amino acids. For the CDR3, the DNA is TGCGCCAGCAGCTCTTCCGGGACAGGCAATCAACCCTACGAGCAGTACTTC. Its translation: CASSSSGTGNQPYEQYF.

This clonotype has more than one count but fewer than ten. The chain employs TRBV7-9 and TRBJ2-7; 8 bases agree with TRBD1. Looked up from germline, CDR1 is SEHNR and CDR2 is FQNEAQ (reference sequence). The CDR3 extends over 15 amino acids. Losses at the gene ends were 4 bases for V and 2 bases for J; bases not matched to a gene: 7. CDR3 in amino acids: CASSSNRDRPYEQYF. Written as DNA, the CDR3 is TGTGCCAGCAGCTCCAACCGGGACAGGCCCTACGAGCAGTACTTC.

The V gene is TRBV9, the J gene TRBJ1-2; tentatively, D is TRBD1 (6 bases). This CDR3 region has 13 residues. CDR1 and CDR2 from the germline V gene are SGDLS and YYNGEE. Trimming removed 5 bases at V and 4 bases at J, with 12 bases between. The CDR3 protein is CASRFGQSYGYTF. CDR3 in DNA: TGTGCCAGCAGATTCGGACAGTCCTATGGCTACACCTTC.

The chain uses TRBV24-1 and TRBJ2-5; TRBD2 might be the D (7 bases). Germline-derived CDR1 and CDR2 are KGHDR and SFDVKD. V lost 3 bases and J 6 bases, leaving 19 bases between the germline ends. There are 16 residues in the CDR3. As DNA, the CDR3 is TGTGCCACCAGTGATATAGGGGGAGGGCCAGGAAAGACCCAGTACTTC. It encodes CATSDIGGGPGKTQYF.

This clonotype was recorded a few times. The V gene is TRBV9, the J gene TRBJ2-1; D remains ambiguous. CDR1 SGDLS and CDR2 YYNGEE come from the germline V gene. This CDR3 contains 13 residues. V lost 0 bases, J lost 8 bases, and 9 bases lay in between. DNA of the CDR3: TGTGCCAGCAGCGTAGGGGGTCTCGATGAGCAGTTCTTC. Protein: CASSVGGLDEQFF.

The CDR3 DNA follows: TGTGCCAGCAGTGAGTTTCAGGGGAACTACGAGCAGTACTTC. Its protein is CASSEFQGNYEQYF. The rearrangement links TRBV6-1 to TRBJ2-7; a possible D gene is TRBD1 (6 bases). The length of the CDR3 is 14 residues. Germline lookup yields CDR1 MNHNS and CDR2 SASEGT. V shed 3 bases and J shed 3 bases, with 12 bases lying between them.

The rearrangement uses TRBV7-9 and TRBJ1-6, with unresolved D. The CDR3 length is 15 residues. V dropped 5 bases and J dropped 9 bases, with 17 bases sitting between them. Germline CDR1 reads SEHNR; CDR2 reads FQNEAQ (reference sequence). CDR3: CASSPPRGVSSPLHF. CDR3 coding DNA: TGTGCCAGCAGCCCACCCCGTGGTGTCTCTTCACCCCTCCACTTT.

This clonotype appeared a few times. CDR3 DNA sequence: TGTGCCCTATATACCTGGGGCGGGGGCCGTGGCTACACCTTC. It codes for CALYTWGGGRGYTF. The chain links TRBV30 to TRBJ1-2; tentative D call: TRBD1 (6 bases). The CDR3 extends over 14 amino acids. Germline CDR1 reads GTSNPN; CDR2 reads SVGIG (reference sequence). V was clipped by 8 bases and J by 7 bases, with 23 bases between them.

The chain carries TRBV5-1 and TRBJ2-3; D unresolved. The CDR3 runs 15 residues. The germline V gene has CDR1 SGHRS and CDR2 YFSETQ. V was shortened by 5 bases and J by 1 base, with 14 bases between the two germline ends. CDR3 DNA sequence: TGCGCCAGCAGACCAGAGGAAGCTGGCACAGATACGCAGTATTTT. Amino acids: CASRPEEAGTDTQYF. Together with reference TRBV5-1 and TRBJ2-3, the CDR3 gives the full variable domain: KAGVTQTPRYLIKTRGQQVTLSCSPISGHRSVSWYQQTPGQGLQFLFEYFSETQRNKGNFPGRFSGRQFSNSRSEMNVSTLELGDSALYLCASRPEEAGTDTQYFGPGTRLTVL.

The genes are TRBV12-3 or TRBV12-4 and TRBJ1-2; TRBD1 matches 10 bases. V shed 6 bases, J shed 7 bases, and the junction held 8 bases outside the gene matches. This CDR3 contains 14 residues. CDR3 DNA: TGTGCCAGCAGCCAACAGACAGGGGGCTCTGGCTACACCTTC. This codes for CASSQQTGGSGYTF.

The table lists this clonotype with a few counts. The J gene is TRBJ2-7, the V gene TRBV4-1; 7 bases are shared with TRBD1. Unmatched junction bases numbered 11, after V lost 3 bases and J lost 3 bases. Germline V gives CDR1 MGHRA, CDR2 YSYEKL. The CDR3 sequence is 16 residues long. This CDR3 reads CASSQDPGQRGYEQYF. CDR3 bases: TGCGCCAGCAGCCAGGATCCGGGACAGCGAGGCTACGAGCAGTACTTC.

V usage is TRBV10-3 and J usage is TRBJ2-7; TRBD1 agrees at 7 bases. Trimming removed 5 bases from V and 2 bases from J; junction bases left unmatched: 3. The germline V gene has CDR1 ENHRY and CDR2 SYGVKD. The CDR3 runs to 13 residues. The CDR3 DNA reads as TGTGCCATCAGTAAGGACAGGACCTACGAGCAGTACTTC. Translation: CAISKDRTYEQYF.

This rearrangement joins TRBV10-3 to TRBJ1-2; D gene ambiguous. Trimming cost V 0 bases and J 2 bases, with 10 bases left between them. Germline assignment: CDR1 ENHRY and CDR2 SYGVKD. CDR3 length equals 15 residues. CDR3 sequence reads: CAISESAGYNYGYTF. CDR3 nucleotides: TGTGCCATCAGTGAGTCGGCTGGGTACAACTATGGCTACACCTTC.

The chain links TRBV12-5 to TRBJ1-2, with 7 bases that match TRBD1. V shed 1 base, J shed 0 bases, and the junction held 5 bases outside the gene matches. Germline CDR1 and CDR2: LGHNT and FRNRAP. The CDR3 sequence is 16 residues long. The CDR3 DNA reads TGTGCTAGTGGTTTGGGACCAGGGGGAGCTAACTATGGCTACACCTTC. Residues: CASGLGPGGANYGYTF.

There are a few counts of this clonotype. The chain employs TRBV12-3 or TRBV12-4 and TRBJ2-7; D gene unclear. Trimming left V 2 bases short and J 0 bases short, with 11 bases between. The CDR3 is 15 residues long. Written as DNA, the CDR3 is TGTGCCAGCAGTTTACAACCCACCCCCTCCTACGAGCAGTACTTC. This gives the protein CASSLQPTPSYEQYF.

This clonotype was observed a few times. The chain joins TRBV12-3 or TRBV12-4 to TRBJ2-1; 8 positions match TRBD2. The CDR3 consists of 14 residues. With 9 bases clipped from V and 4 bases from J, the junction kept 8 bases outside the gene matches. CDR3 in DNA: TGTGCCAGTAATAGCGGGGAAACGTACAATGAGCAGTTCTTC. Its translation: CASNSGETYNEQFF.

The chain couples TRBV16 to TRBJ2-1; TRBD1 aligns across 8 bases. This CDR3 comprises 18 residues. CDR1 is KGHSY, CDR2 FQNENV, per germline. J was trimmed by 1 base and V by 5 bases; bases with no gene match: 13. This CDR3 is CASSANLGQGRSYNEQFF. The CDR3 DNA sequence: TGTGCCAGCAGCGCGAACCTCGGACAGGGTCGATCCTACAATGAGCAGTTCTTC.

This chain links TRBV27 with TRBJ1-1; D uncertain. V was shortened by 4 bases and J by 1 base, with 13 bases between the two germline ends. CDR3 length: 15 residues. Germline assignment: CDR1 MNHEY and CDR2 SMNVEV (reference sequence). CDR3 loop: CASSSHLNWNTEAFF. The CDR3 bases are TGTGCCAGCAGTTCCCATCTTAATTGGAACACTGAAGCTTTCTTT.

In this sample, this clonotype turned up a few times. This chain joins TRBV7-3 and TRBJ2-7; D is ambiguous. V was shortened by 0 bases and J by 5 bases, with 14 bases between the two germline ends. CDR1 and CDR2 from the germline V gene are SGHTA and FQGTGA. The CDR3 is 15 amino acids. The CDR3 DNA reads as TGTGCCAGCAGCTTAACTAACACTGGTCGCGACGAGCAGTACTTC. It encodes CASSLTNTGRDEQYF.